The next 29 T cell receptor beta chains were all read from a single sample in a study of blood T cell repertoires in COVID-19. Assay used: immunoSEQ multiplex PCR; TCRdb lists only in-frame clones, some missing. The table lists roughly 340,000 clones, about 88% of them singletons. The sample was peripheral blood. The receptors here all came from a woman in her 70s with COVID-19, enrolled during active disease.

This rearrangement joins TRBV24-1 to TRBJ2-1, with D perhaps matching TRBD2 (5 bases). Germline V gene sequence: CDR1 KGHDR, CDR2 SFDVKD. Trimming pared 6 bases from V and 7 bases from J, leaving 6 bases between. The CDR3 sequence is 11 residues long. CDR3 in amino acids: CATSRGNEQFF. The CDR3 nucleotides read TGTGCCACCAGTCGGGGTAATGAGCAGTTCTTC.

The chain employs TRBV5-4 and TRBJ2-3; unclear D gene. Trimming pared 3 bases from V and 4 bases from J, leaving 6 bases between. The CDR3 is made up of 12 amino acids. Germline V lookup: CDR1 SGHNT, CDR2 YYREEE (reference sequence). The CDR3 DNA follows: TGTGCCAGCAGCTCAAGCGCAGATACGCAGTATTTT. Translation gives CASSSSADTQYF.

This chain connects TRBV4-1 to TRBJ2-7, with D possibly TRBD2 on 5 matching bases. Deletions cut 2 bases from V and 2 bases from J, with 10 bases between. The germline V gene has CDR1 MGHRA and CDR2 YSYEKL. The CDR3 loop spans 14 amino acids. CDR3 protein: CASSQTGKPYEQYF. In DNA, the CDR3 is TGCGCCAGCAGCCAAACGGGGAAACCCTACGAGCAGTACTTC.

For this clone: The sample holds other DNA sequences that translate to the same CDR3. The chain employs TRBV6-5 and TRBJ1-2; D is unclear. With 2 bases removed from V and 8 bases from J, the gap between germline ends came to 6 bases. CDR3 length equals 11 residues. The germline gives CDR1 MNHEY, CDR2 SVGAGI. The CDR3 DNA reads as TGTGCCAGCAGTTACGAGGGAGGCTACACCTTC. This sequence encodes CASSYEGGYTF.

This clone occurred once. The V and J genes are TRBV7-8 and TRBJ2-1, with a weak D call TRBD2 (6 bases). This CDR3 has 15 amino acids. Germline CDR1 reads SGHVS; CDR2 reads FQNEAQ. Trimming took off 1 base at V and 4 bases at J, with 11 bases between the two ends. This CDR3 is CASSLVGGTYNEQFF. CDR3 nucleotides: TGTGCCAGCAGCTTAGTGGGCGGGACGTACAATGAGCAGTTCTTC.

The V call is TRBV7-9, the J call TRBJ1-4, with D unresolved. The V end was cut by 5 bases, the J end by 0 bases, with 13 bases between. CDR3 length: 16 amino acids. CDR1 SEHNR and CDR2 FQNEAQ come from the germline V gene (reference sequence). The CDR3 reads CASSPQDFATNEKLFF. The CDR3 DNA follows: TGTGCCAGCAGCCCCCAGGACTTTGCAACTAATGAAAAACTGTTTTTT.

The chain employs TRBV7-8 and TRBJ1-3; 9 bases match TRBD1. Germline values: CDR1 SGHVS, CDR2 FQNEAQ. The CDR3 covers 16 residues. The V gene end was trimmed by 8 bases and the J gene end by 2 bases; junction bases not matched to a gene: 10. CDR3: CASRGDRERTGNTIYF. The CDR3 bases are TGTGCCAGCCGCGGGGACAGGGAAAGAACTGGAAACACCATATATTTT.

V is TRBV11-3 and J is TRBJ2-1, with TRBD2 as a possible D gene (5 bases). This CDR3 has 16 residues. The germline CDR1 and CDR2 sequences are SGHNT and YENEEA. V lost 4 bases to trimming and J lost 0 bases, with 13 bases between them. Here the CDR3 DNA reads TGTGCCAGCAGCTCCGGGTGGACTTCCTCCTACAATGAGCAGTTCTTC. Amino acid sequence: CASSSGWTSSYNEQFF.

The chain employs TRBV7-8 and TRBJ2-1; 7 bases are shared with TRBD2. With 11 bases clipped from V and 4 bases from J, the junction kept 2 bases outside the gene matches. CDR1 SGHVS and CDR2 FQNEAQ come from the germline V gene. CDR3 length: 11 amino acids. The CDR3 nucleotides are TGTGCCGCGGGGGAGTACAATGAGCAGTTCTTC. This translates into CAAGEYNEQFF.

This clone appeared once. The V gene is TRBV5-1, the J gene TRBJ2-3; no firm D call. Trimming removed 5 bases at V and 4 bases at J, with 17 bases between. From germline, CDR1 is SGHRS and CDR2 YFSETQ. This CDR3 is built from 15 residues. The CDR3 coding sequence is TGCGCCAGCAGTGTGGGCCTACTTACTGCAGATACGCAGTATTTT. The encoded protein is CASSVGLLTADTQYF.

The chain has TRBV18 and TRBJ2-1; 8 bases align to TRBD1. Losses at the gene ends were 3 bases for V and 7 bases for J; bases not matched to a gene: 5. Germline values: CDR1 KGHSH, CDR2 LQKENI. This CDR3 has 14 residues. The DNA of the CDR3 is TGTGCCAGCTCACCGGATCACAGGGGGAATGAGCAGTTCTTC. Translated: CASSPDHRGNEQFF.

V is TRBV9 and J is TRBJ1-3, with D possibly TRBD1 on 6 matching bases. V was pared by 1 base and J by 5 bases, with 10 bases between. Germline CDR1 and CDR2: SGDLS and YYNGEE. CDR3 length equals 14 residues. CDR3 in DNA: TGTGCCAGCAGCGTACAGGGGACGCGAAACACCATATATTTT. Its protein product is CASSVQGTRNTIYF.

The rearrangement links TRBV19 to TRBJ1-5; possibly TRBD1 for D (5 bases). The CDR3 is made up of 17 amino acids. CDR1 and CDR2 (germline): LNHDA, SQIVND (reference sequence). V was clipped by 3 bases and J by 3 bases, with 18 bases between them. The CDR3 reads CASSIFPSRESNQPQHF. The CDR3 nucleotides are TGTGCCAGTAGTATCTTCCCCAGCAGGGAATCCAATCAGCCCCAGCATTTT.

The CDR3 sequence: CASMRGGGTEAFF. The CDR3, as DNA: TGTGCCAGCATGCGGGGGGGAGGCACTGAAGCTTTCTTT. This rearrangement joins TRBV2 to TRBJ1-1, with D perhaps TRBD1 (5 bases). Germline V gene data show CDR1 as SNHLY and CDR2 as FYNNEI. The CDR3 is 13 amino acids. Trimming left V 7 bases short and J 4 bases short, with 13 bases between.

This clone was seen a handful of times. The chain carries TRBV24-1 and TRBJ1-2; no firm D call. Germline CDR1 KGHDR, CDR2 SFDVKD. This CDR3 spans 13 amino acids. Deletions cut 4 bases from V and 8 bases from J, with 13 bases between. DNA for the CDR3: TGTGCCACCAGTGACCAAGGACGGGAAGGCTACACCTTC. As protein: CATSDQGREGYTF.

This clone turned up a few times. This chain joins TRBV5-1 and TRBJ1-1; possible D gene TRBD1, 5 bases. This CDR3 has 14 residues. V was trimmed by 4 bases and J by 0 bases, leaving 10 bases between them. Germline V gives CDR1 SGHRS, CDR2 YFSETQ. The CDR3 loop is CASSDMTVNTEAFF. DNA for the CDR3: TGCGCCAGCAGCGACATGACAGTGAACACTGAAGCTTTCTTT.

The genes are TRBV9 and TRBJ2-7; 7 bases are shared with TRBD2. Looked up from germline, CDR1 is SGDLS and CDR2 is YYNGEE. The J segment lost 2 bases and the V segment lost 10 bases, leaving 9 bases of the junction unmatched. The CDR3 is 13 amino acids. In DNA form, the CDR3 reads TGTGCCTCCGGGCGGGGGAGCGCCTACGAGCAGTACTTC. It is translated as CASGRGSAYEQYF.

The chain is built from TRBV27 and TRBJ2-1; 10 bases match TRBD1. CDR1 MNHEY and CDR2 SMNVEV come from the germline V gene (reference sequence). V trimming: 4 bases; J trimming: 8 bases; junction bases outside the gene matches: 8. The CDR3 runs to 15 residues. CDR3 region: CASSSGQGGIYEQFF. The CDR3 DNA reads TGTGCCAGCAGTTCAGGACAGGGGGGGATCTATGAGCAGTTCTTC.

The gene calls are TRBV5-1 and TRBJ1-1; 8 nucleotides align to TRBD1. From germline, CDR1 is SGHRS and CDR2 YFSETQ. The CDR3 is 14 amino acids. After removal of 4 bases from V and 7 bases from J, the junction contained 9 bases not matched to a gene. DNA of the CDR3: TGCGCCAGCAGCGTGGGACAGGCGCAGGGTGAAGCTTTCTTT. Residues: CASSVGQAQGEAFF.

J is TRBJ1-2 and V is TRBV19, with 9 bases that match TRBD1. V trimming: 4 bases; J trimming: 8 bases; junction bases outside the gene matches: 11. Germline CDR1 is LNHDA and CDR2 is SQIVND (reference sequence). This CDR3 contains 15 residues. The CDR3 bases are TGTGCCAGTAGTACCCACGGACAGGGGATAGAGGGCTACACCTTC. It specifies CASSTHGQGIEGYTF. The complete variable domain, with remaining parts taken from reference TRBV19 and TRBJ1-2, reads DGGITQSPKYLFRKEGQNVTLSCEQNLNHDAMYWYRQDPGQGLRLIYYSQIVNDFQKGDIAEGYSVSREKKESFPLTVTSAQKNPTAFYLCASSTHGQGIEGYTFGSGTRLTVV.

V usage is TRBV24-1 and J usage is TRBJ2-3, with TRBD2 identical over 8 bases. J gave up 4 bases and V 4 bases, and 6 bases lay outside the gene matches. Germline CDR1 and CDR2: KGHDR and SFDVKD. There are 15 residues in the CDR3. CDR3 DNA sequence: TGTGCCACCAGTGACCCCGGGGGGGTTGCAGATACGCAGTATTTT. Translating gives CATSDPGGVADTQYF.

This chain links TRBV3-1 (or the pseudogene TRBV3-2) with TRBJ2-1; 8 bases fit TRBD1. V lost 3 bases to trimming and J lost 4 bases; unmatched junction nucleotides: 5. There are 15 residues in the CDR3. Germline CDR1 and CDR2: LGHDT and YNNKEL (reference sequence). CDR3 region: CASSHQGQGYNEQFF. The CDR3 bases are TGTGCCAGCAGCCACCAAGGACAGGGATACAATGAGCAGTTCTTC.

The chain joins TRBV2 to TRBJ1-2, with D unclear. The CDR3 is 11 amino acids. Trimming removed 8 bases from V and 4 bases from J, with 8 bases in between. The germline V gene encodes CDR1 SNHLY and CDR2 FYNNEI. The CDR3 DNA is TGTGCCAGCGAGGTTTTCTATGGCTACACCTTC. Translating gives CASEVFYGYTF.

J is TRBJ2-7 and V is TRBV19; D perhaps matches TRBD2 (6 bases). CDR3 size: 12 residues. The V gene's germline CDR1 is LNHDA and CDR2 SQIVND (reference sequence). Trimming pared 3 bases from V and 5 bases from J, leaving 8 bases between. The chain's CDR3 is CASSMEGHEQYF. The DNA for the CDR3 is TGTGCCAGTAGTATGGAGGGCCACGAGCAGTACTTC.

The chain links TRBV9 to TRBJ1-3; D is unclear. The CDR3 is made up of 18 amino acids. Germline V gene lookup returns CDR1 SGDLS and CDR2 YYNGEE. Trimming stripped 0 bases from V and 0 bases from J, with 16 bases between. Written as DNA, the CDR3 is TGTGCCAGCAGCGTAGGGCCAGGTTTTCTTTCCTCTGGAAACACCATATATTTT. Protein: CASSVGPGFLSSGNTIYF.

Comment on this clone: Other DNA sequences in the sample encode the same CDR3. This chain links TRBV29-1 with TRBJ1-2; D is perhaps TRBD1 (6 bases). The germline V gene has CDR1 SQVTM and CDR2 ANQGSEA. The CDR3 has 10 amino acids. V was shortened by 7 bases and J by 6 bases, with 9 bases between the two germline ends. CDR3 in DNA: TGCAGCGCGACAGGAGATGGCTACACCTTC. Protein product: CSATGDGYTF.

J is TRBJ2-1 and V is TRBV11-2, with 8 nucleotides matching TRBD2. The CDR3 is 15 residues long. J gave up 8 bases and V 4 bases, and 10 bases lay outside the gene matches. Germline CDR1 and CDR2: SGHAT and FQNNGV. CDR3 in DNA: TGTGCCAGCAGCTCTTCTATCGGGGGGGCGTATGAGCAGTTCTTC. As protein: CASSSSIGGAYEQFF.

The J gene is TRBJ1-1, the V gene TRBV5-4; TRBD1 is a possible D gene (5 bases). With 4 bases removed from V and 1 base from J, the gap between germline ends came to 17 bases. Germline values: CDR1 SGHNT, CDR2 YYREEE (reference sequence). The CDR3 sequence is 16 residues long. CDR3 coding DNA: TGTGCCAGCAGCCCGCCCCTAGGGACTAGGAACACTGAAGCTTTCTTT. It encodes CASSPPLGTRNTEAFF.

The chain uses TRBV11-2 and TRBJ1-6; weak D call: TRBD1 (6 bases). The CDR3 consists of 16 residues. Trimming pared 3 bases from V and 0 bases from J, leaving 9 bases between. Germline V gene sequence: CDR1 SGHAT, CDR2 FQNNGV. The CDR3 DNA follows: TGTGCCAGCAGCTTTAGGGGGAGCTCCTATAATTCACCCCTCCACTTT. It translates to CASSFRGSSYNSPLHF.